The rows below give T cell receptor beta chains drawn from one sample of a study of T cell repertoires in cytomegalovirus infection. TCRdb reprocessed the reads with MiXCR, giving one entry per CDR3 protein. The sample has hundreds of thousands of distinct CDR3 sequences; 35% to 40% are singletons. Specimen: PBMCs. The receptors derive from a human donor in good health (CMV status not recorded). Some clones in this sample may be carry-over from other donors' samples. CDR3s include the opening cysteine and the closing phenylalanine or tryptophan. D genes are given only for firm matches. Expanded clones get a size class; other rows say once, few or many, or leave the size out.

TRBV12-3/TRBV12-4	TRBD1	NA	TRBJ2-7	CASSFRTGGHEQYF	TGTGCCAGCAGTTTTCGGACAGGGGGGCACGAGCAGTACTTC
TRBV24-1	NA	few	TRBJ2-1	CATSGPGVGSSYNEQFF	TGTGCCACCTCGGGTCCAGGGGTGGGGAGCTCCTACAATGAGCAGTTCTTC
TRBV6-8	NA	NA	TRBJ2-1	CASSDRLFSYNEQFF	TGTGCCAGCAGTGACAGGTTATTCTCCTACAATGAGCAGTTCTTC
TRBV19	TRBD2	few	TRBJ2-2	CASSGTMNTGELFF	TGTGCCAGTTCCGGGACTATGAACACCGGGGAGCTGTTTTTT
TRBV6-5	TRBD1	NA	TRBJ2-7	CASSYSDRSYEQYF	TGTGCCAGCAGTTACTCGGACAGGAGCTACGAGCAGTACTTC
TRBV20-1	TRBD2	NA	TRBJ2-2	CSARLAGGAGELFF	TGCAGTGCTAGACTCGCGGGGGGCGCCGGGGAGCTGTTTTTT
TRBV19	NA	few	TRBJ1-1	CASGVGGNTEAFF	TGTGCCAGTGGGGTAGGCGGGAACACTGAAGCTTTCTTT
TRBV27	NA	few	TRBJ2-1	CASSLNVGNEQFF	TGTGCCAGCAGTTTAAATGTGGGCAATGAGCAGTTCTTC
TRBV6-1	NA	NA	TRBJ1-2	CASSPPGPANYGYTF	TGTGCCAGCAGTCCTCCGGGCCCCGCTAACTATGGCTACACCTTC
TRBV7-9	NA	NA	TRBJ1-3	CASSSVPELRNTIYF	TGTGCCAGCAGCTCCGTCCCCGAATTGCGAAACACCATATATTTT
TRBV20-1	TRBD2	NA	TRBJ2-7	CSAAGLAGPYEQYF	TGCAGTGCTGCTGGACTAGCGGGCCCCTACGAGCAGTACTTC
TRBV7-7	NA	NA	TRBJ2-5	CASSLGGNPQETQYF	TGTGCTAGCAGCTTAGGGGGGAACCCCCAAGAGACCCAGTACTTC
TRBV20-1	NA	few	TRBJ1-1	CSARGYRGAKF	TGCAGTGCTAGAGGATATAGGGGGGCCAAGTTT
TRBV27	NA	NA	TRBJ1-6	CASSLSGARSPLHF	TGTGCCAGCAGTTTATCAGGGGCAAGATCACCCCTCCACTTT
TRBV7-6	NA	few	TRBJ1-2	CASSGTRQAADYGYTF	TGTGCCAGCAGCGGCACCAGACAGGCGGCTGACTATGGCTACACCTTC
TRBV12-3/TRBV12-4	TRBD2	NA	TRBJ2-1	CASSLSGSSHNEQFF	TGTGCCAGCAGCCTTAGCGGGAGCTCCCACAATGAGCAGTTCTTC
TRBV20-1	NA	NA	TRBJ2-5	CSANGLVHQETQYF	TGCAGTGCAAACGGACTGGTCCACCAAGAGACCCAGTACTTC
TRBV29-1	NA	NA	TRBJ2-7	CSAGRGRLYEQYF	TGCAGCGCAGGACGGGGCAGACTCTACGAGCAGTACTTC
TRBV27	NA	NA	TRBJ2-1	CASILYGGPLNEQFF	TGTGCCAGCATCCTGTATGGGGGGCCCTTAAATGAGCAGTTCTTC